The subject of this entry is one T cell receptor (beta chain). Its antigen is unidentified. For the second PCR, which ran for roughly 6 to 11 cycles, a sample-barcoded 5' primer and a J-beta primer mix were used. Each cDNA molecule was tagged by a template-switch adaptor with 12 random nucleotides. Each sample provided no less than 3 million CDR3-containing paired-end reads. MiXCR, applied by TCRdb to the 5' RACE reads, yields one record per CDR3 protein. The profile covers more than 650,000 distinct CDR3 sequences, with around 25% appearing a single time and 2.5% to 3.5% taken by the ten largest. This sample was taken from a study of blood T cells in healthy people across ages. Findings and limits, study-wide: Observed TCR beta diversity showed a strong correlation with the percentage of naive T cells as measured by flow cytometry.

The CDR3 has 14 residues. V lost 4 bases to trimming and J lost 8 bases; unmatched junction nucleotides: 10. The data also belong to a second study, concerning T cells of mothers and their children.

Sequenced sample: blood. This clonotype was sampled from a boy younger than 18 in good health. The chain recombines TRBV12-3 or TRBV12-4 with TRBJ1-2; 7 bases match TRBD1. The CDR3 nucleotides read TGTGCCAGCAGTTACGAGTCCAACAGGGGCGGCTACACCTTC. As protein: CASSYESNRGGYTF.